This TCR beta chain was found in a study of beta chain features in type 1 diabetes. This clone was counted between two and nine times. Its antigen is currently unknown. Trimming shortened V by 5 bases and J by 0 bases, and 16 bases separated the two germline ends. CDR1 and CDR2 from the germline V gene are SQVTM and ANQGSEA. The CDR3 extends over 15 amino acids. General study results and limits: All four CD4+ subsets of Type 1 diabetes patients contained TCRB CDR3s that were moderately but significantly shorter.

Every donor had blood drawn once into heparin, around 120 mL on average. Staining for CD45RO/CCR7/CD25/CD127/CD95/CD27 allowed sorting of CD4+ naive, central memory, regulatory and stem cell-like memory cells. All of the isolated RNA was reverse transcribed, so expressed TCRB transcripts were sequenced. Data came from immunoSEQ multiplex PCR; TCRdb stores just in-frame clones and leaves some out. The table includes under 350,000 clones, 24% detected once. The source is a woman younger than 45 with type 1 diabetes. This chain uses TRBV29-1 with TRBJ2-5; the D gene is possibly TRBD2 (7 bases). Sequenced material: naive CD4+ T cells from blood. CDR3 coding DNA: TGCAGCGTTTCCAAGGGGGGGACCCACCAAGAGACCCAGTACTTC. The encoded protein is CSVSKGGTHQETQYF.